This T cell receptor (beta chain) was recovered during a study of blood T cell repertoires in COVID-19. Study overall: Both acute and convalescent COVID-19 samples were obtained from the United States, Italy and Spain. T cells, B-cell-depleted T cells, or PBMCs supplied cDNA or gDNA.

Original processing methods: The assay estimated nucleated cells by amplifying reference gene primers. Generated by immunoSEQ multiplex PCR, the TCRdb table keeps only in-frame clones and is missing some. The V and J calls and clone size come from that table; D and trimming were worked out from the DNA. The sample includes some 95,000 clones, 80% seen only once; the top ten take about 8.4%. Sequenced: peripheral blood. This receptor was identified in a man aged 50 or older who had recovered from COVID-19.

In nucleotides, the CDR3 is TGTGCCAGCAGTTGGGGGGACAATGAGCAGTTCTTC. It specifies CASSWGDNEQFF. The J gene is TRBJ2-1, the V gene TRBV25-1, with D perhaps TRBD2 (6 bases). From germline, CDR1 is MGHDK and CDR2 SYGVNS. Between the trimmed V and J ends, which lost 5 bases and 5 bases, there was a span of 7 bases. CDR3 length: 12 residues.